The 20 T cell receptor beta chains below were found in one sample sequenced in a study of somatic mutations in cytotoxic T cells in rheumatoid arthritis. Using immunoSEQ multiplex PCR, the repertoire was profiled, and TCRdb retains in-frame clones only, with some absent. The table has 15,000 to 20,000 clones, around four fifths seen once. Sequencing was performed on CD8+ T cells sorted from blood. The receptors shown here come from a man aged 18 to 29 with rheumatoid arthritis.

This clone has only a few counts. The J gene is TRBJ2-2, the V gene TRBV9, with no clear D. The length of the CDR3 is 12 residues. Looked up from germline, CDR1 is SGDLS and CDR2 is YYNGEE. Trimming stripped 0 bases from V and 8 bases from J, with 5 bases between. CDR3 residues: CASSVEGGELFF. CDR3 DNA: TGTGCCAGCAGCGTAGAAGGGGGGGAGCTGTTTTTT. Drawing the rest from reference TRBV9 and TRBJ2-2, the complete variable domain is DSGVTQTPKHLITATGQRVTLRCSPRSGDLSVYWYQQSLDQGLQFLIQYYNGEERAKGNILERFSAQQFPDLHSELNLSSLELGDSALYFCASSVEGGELFFGEGSRLTVL.

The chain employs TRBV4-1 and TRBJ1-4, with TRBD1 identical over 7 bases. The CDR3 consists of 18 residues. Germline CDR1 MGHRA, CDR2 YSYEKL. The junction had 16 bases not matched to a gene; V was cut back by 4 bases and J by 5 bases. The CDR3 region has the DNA TGCGCCAGCAGCCCTACTTTCGCAAACAGGGGTGGAAATGAAAAACTGTTTTTT. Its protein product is CASSPTFANRGGNEKLFF.

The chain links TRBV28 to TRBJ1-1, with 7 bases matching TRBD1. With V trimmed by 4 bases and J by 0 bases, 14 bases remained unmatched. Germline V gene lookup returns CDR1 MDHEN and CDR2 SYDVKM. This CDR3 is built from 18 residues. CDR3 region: CASSSTTTGIGVNTEAFF. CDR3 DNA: TGTGCCAGCAGTTCAACTACGACAGGGATCGGGGTGAACACTGAAGCTTTCTTT.

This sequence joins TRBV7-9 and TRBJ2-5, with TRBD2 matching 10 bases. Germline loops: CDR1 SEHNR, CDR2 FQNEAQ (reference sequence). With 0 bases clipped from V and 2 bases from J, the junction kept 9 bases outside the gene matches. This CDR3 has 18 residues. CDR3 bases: TGTGCCAGCAGCTTAGCGGTTCGGCTAGCGGGGGATCAAGAGACCCAGTACTTC. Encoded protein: CASSLAVRLAGDQETQYF.

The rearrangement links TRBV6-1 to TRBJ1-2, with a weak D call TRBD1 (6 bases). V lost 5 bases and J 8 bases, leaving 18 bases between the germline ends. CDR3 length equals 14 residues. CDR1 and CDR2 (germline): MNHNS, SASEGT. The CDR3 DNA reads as TGTGCCAGCAGTCGACAGGTTGAAGGGTTGGGCTACACCTTC. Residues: CASSRQVEGLGYTF.

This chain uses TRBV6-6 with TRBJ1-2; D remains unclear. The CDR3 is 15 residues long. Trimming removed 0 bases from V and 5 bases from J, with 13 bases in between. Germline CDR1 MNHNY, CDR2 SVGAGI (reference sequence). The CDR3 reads CASSYSSADSYGYTF. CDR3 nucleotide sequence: TGTGCCAGCAGTTACTCTTCGGCCGATTCATATGGCTACACCTTC.

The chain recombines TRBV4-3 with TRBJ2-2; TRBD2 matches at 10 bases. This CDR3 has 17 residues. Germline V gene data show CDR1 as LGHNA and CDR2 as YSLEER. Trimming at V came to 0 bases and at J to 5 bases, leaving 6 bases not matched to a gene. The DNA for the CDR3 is TGCGCCAGCAGCCAAGATGGTCTAGCGGGGGTGACCGGGGAGCTGTTTTTT. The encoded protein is CASSQDGLAGVTGELFF.

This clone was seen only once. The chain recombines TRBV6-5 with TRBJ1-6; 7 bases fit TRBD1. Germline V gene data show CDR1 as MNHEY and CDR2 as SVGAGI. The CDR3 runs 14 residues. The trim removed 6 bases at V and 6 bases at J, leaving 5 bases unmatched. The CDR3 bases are TGTGCCAGCAGGACAGGGTTAGTTAATTCACCCCTCCACTTT. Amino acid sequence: CASRTGLVNSPLHF.

The CDR3 reads CASSLTGTARREQYF. As DNA, the CDR3 is TGTGCCAGCAGCTTAACTGGGACGGCTCGGAGAGAGCAGTACTTC. The chain combines TRBV7-6 with TRBJ2-7; TRBD1 or TRBD2 may be the D gene (5 bases each). CDR1 and CDR2 from the germline V gene are SGHVS and FNYEAQ. There are 15 residues in the CDR3. Trimming took off 2 bases at V and 7 bases at J, with 18 bases between the two ends. Full variable domain (missing parts from reference TRBV7-6 and TRBJ2-7): GAGVSQSPRYKVTKRGQDVALRCDPISGHVSLYWYRQALGQGPEFLTYFNYEAQQDKSGLPNDRFSAERPEGSISTLTIQRTEQRDSAMYRCASSLTGTARREQYFGPGTRLTVT.

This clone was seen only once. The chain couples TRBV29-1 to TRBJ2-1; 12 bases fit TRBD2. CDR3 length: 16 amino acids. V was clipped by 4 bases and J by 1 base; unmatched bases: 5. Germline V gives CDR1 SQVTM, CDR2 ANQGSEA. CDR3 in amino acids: CSVGGLAGLSYNEQFF. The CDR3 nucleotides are TGCAGCGTTGGGGGACTAGCGGGTTTGTCCTACAATGAGCAGTTCTTC.

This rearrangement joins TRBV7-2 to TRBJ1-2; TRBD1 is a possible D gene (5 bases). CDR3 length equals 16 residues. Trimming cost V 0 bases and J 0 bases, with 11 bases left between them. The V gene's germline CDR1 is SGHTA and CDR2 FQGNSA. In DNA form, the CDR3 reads TGTGCCAGCAGCTTAGCGTGGGGGGGAGCTAACTATGGCTACACCTTC. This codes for CASSLAWGGANYGYTF.

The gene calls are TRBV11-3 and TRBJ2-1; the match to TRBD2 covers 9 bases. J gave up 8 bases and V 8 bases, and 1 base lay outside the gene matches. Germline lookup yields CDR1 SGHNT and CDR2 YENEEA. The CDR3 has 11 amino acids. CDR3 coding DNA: TGTGCCAGCCGCGGGGGGGATGAGCAGTTCTTC. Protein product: CASRGGDEQFF. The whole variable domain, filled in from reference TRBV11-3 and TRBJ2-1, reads EAGVVQSPRYKIIEKKQPVAFWCNPISGHNTLYWYLQNLGQGPELLIRYENEEAVDDSQLPKDRFSAERLKGVDSTLKIQPAELGDSAVYLCASRGGDEQFFGPGTRLTVL.

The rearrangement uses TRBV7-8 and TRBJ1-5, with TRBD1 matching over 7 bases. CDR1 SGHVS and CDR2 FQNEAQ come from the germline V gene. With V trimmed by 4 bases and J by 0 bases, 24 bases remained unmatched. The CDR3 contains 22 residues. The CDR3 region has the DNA TGTGCCAGCAGCTCCCGCTCTCTTGTTGGACAGGTAGACCCTTATAGCAATCAGCCCCAGCATTTT. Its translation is CASSSRSLVGQVDPYSNQPQHF.

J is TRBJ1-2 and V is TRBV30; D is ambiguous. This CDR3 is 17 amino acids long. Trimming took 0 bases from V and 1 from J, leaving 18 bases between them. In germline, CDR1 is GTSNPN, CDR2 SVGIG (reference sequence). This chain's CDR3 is CAWSVIESGSNNYGYTF. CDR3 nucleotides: TGTGCCTGGAGTGTGATAGAATCGGGCAGTAATAACTATGGCTACACCTTC.

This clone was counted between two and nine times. CDR3 sequence (DNA): TGTGCCAGCAGCGTTGCCGGGGGTTACCTTGTTGAGCAGTTCTTC. Its protein is CASSVAGGYLVEQFF. The chain recombines TRBV9 with TRBJ2-1; TRBD2 might be the D (6 bases). The CDR3 totals 15 residues. V was shortened by 2 bases and J by 9 bases, with 18 bases between the two germline ends. CDR1 is SGDLS, CDR2 YYNGEE, per germline.

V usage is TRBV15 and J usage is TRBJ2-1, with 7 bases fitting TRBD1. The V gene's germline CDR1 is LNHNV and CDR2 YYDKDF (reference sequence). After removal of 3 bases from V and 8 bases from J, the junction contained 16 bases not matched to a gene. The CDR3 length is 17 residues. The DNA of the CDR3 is TGTGCCACCAGCAGCCTTTGGGACAGCGCCCGAGGGGATGAGCAGTTCTTC. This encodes CATSSLWDSARGDEQFF.

The CDR3 reads CASSFRRYEQYF. The CDR3 nucleotides are TGTGCCAGCAGTTTCCGCCGTTACGAGCAGTACTTC. The chain links TRBV28 to TRBJ2-7; D uncertain. Per the germline V gene, CDR1 is MDHEN and CDR2 is SYDVKM. The CDR3 loop spans 12 amino acids. Trimming pared 3 bases from V and 4 bases from J, leaving 7 bases between.

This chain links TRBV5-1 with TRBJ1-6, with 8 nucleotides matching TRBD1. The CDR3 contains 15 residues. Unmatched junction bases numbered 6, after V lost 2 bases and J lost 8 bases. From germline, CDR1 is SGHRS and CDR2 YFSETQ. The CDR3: CASSLRGQDDSPLHF. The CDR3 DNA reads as TGCGCCAGCAGCTTAAGGGGACAGGATGATTCACCCCTCCACTTT.

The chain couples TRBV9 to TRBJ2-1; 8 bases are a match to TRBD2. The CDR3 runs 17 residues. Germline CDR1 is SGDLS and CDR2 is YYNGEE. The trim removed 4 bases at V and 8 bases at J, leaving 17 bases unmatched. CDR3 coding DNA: TGTGCCAGCAGCCCCTACTACGGGGGGGCTTTAGTCGATGAGCAGTTCTTC. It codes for CASSPYYGGALVDEQFF.

CDR3 in DNA: TGTGCCAGCAGCTTAGGGCCGAACGTATACGAGCAGTACTTC. It is translated as CASSLGPNVYEQYF. The V and J genes are TRBV7-8 and TRBJ2-7; no definite D call. The CDR3 loop spans 14 amino acids. Per the germline V gene, CDR1 is SGHVS and CDR2 is FQNEAQ. With 1 base removed from V and 4 bases from J, the gap between germline ends came to 11 bases.